What follows are 21 T cell receptor beta chains derived from one specimen sequenced in a study of tumor-infiltrating lymphocytes in glioblastoma multiforme. TCRB libraries came from RNA via three nested multiplex PCR rounds. TCRdb re-called the multiplex PCR reads with MiXCR, one entry per CDR3 protein. In the table there are about 8,400 distinct CDR3 sequences, around 70% of which are singletons. Sequencing was performed on brain tumor tissue. These receptors were collected from a male donor with glioblastoma.

This chain uses TRBV5-6 with TRBJ2-5; 7 nucleotides match TRBD2. The germline V gene has CDR1 SGHDT and CDR2 YYEEEE. The length of the CDR3 is 14 residues. The V segment lost 0 bases and the J segment 2 bases; nucleotides outside the gene matches: 1. The chain's CDR3 is CASSLAGGQETQYF. DNA of the CDR3: TGTGCCAGCAGCTTGGCCGGGGGGCAAGAGACCCAGTACTTC.

The chain employs TRBV5-5 and TRBJ1-1; D call uncertain. V lost 6 bases and J 11 bases, leaving 14 bases between the germline ends. In germline, CDR1 is SGHKS, CDR2 YYEKEE (reference sequence). The CDR3 runs 11 residues. The chain's CDR3 is CASTEGGRAFF. The CDR3 DNA sequence: TGTGCCAGCACCGAAGGCGGGCGGGCTTTCTTT.

This clonotype was found a few times. V is TRBV20-1 and J is TRBJ2-1; the D gene is possibly TRBD1 (5 bases). V lost 0 bases and J 8 bases, leaving 14 bases between the germline ends. Looked up from germline, CDR1 is DFQATT and CDR2 is SNEGSKA (reference sequence). The CDR3 contains 14 residues. CDR3 in amino acids: CSARDGAGFYEQFF. CDR3 nucleotide sequence: TGCAGTGCTAGAGATGGGGCAGGGTTCTATGAGCAGTTCTTC.

This clonotype appeared once. The CDR3: CASSLADRGDTGELFF. Written as DNA, the CDR3 is TGTGCCAGCAGCTTAGCTGACAGGGGGGACACCGGGGAGCTGTTTTTT. This chain joins TRBV11-2 and TRBJ2-2; 9 nucleotides match TRBD1. The V gene's germline CDR1 is SGHAT and CDR2 FQNNGV. V lost 1 base to trimming and J lost 3 bases; unmatched junction nucleotides: 3. The CDR3 totals 16 residues.

With regard to this clonotype: This CDR3 fails to terminate in the conserved phenylalanine or tryptophan, so it likely reflects a read error. The DNA is omitted, as the CDR3 cannot be located on it reliably, and the CDR3 follows TCRdb's listing. The chain uses TRBV20-1 and TRBJ2-7; whether TRBD2, the table's D call, matches the DNA was not checked. CDR1 and CDR2 (germline): DFQATT, SNEGSKA (reference sequence). The CDR3 is 16 residues long, counting both termini. The CDR3 region is CSASSWTSGSPYEKYL.

The chain recombines TRBV14 with TRBJ2-3; D possibly corresponds to TRBD1 (6 bases). Gene TRBJ1-5 matches the end of the DNA better, so the J call may be wrong. The CDR3 covers 16 residues. Germline lookup yields CDR1 SGHDN and CDR2 FVKESK. In DNA form, the CDR3 reads TGTGCCAGCAGCCACGGACAGAGTGGGAGGACAGATACACAGCATTTT. Translation: CASSHGQSGRTDTQHF.

The rearrangement uses TRBV11-1 and TRBJ2-7; 8 bases are shared with TRBD2. Trimming at V came to 5 bases and at J to 1 base, leaving 13 bases not matched to a gene. Germline V gene data show CDR1 as SGHAT and CDR2 as FQDESV (reference sequence). The CDR3 length is 17 residues. The CDR3 bases are TGTGCCAGCAGCGGCGATACCACTAGCGGTAATTCCTACGAGCAGTACTTC. Protein: CASSGDTTSGNSYEQYF.

A remark on this clonotype: One end of the junction does not line up with germline, which may come from a read error. The chain uses TRBV12-3 or TRBV12-4 and TRBJ1-5; TRBD1 agrees at 7 bases. This CDR3 comprises 15 residues. The CDR3 region is CASSGDRVSNQTQHF. In nucleotides, the CDR3 is TGTGCCAGCAGTGGCGACAGGGTTAGCAATCAGACCCAGCATTTT.

With respect to this clonotype: As the CDR3 is not closed by the conserved phenylalanine or tryptophan, this likely results from a read error. The rearrangement links TRBV29-1 to TRBJ1-6; the D gene is possibly TRBD1 (5 bases). The CDR3 has 13 amino acids. Germline loops: CDR1 SQVTM, CDR2 ANQGSEA. V was shortened by 4 bases and J by 10 bases, with 14 bases between the two germline ends. CDR3 loop: CSVARGRESPLHS. The CDR3 DNA reads as TGCAGCGTTGCTAGGGGCAGAGAATCACCCCTCCACTCT.

The J gene is TRBJ2-1, the V gene TRBV11-3; 10 bases match TRBD2. Trimming cost V 5 bases and J 7 bases; bases outside gene matches: 14. Looked up from germline, CDR1 is SGHNT and CDR2 is YENEEA. The CDR3 is made up of 17 amino acids. CDR3 loop: CASSGGGLAGGQNEQFF. In DNA form, the CDR3 reads TGTGCCAGCAGCGGCGGGGGGTTAGCGGGAGGTCAGAATGAGCAGTTCTTC.

This clonotype was seen only once. Here the CDR3 omits its conserved ending phenylalanine or tryptophan, so a read error is the likely source. The DNA is left out, because the CDR3 cannot be placed on it with certainty; the CDR3 is given as TCRdb lists it. The chain joins TRBV29-1 to TRBJ2-5. CDR1 is SQVTM, CDR2 ANQGSEA, per germline. The CDR3 is 15 residues long, counting both termini. CDR3 in amino acids: CSVEEHSRHQETGYC.

With regard to this clonotype: A junction end diverges from the germline sequence, so it may reflect a read error. The chain links TRBV5-4 to TRBJ1-6; no reliable D call. The CDR3 extends over 16 amino acids. Per the germline V gene, CDR1 is SGHNT and CDR2 is YYREEE (reference sequence). The CDR3 bases are TGTGCCAGCAGCGAGTCAGGCAGGTCCTATGATTCACCCCTCCACTTT. Its translation is CASSESGRSYDSPLHF.

Many counts were recorded for this clonotype. The chain has TRBV29-1 and TRBJ2-1; 9 bases match TRBD1. The V segment lost 7 bases and the J segment 6 bases; nucleotides outside the gene matches: 10. The length of the CDR3 is 14 residues. Germline CDR1 is SQVTM and CDR2 is ANQGSEA. This CDR3 reads CSAPGQGFTNEQFF. CDR3 in DNA: TGCAGCGCCCCTGGACAGGGGTTTACCAATGAGCAGTTCTTC.

Remarks on this clonotype: The junction shows a germline mismatch at one end, possibly a read error. This chain connects TRBV11-2 to TRBJ2-3; a weak D match, TRBD1 (5 bases). The CDR3 runs 14 residues. Germline assignment: CDR1 SGHAT and CDR2 FQNNGV. CDR3 region: CASSLQGMAGTQFF. As DNA, the CDR3 is TGTGCCAGCAGCTTACAGGGTATGGCAGGTACGCAGTTTTTT.

The count of this clonotype is one. It is likely a read error, because the conserved phenylalanine at the end of the CDR3 is missing. The chain uses TRBV11-2 and TRBJ2-1; D gene unclear. The CDR3 loop spans 15 amino acids. The germline CDR1 and CDR2 sequences are SGHAT and FQNNGV. CDR3 DNA sequence: TGTACCAGCAGCTTAGAGGTTAGCTCCTACAATGAGCAGTTCTCC. This translates into CTSSLEVSSYNEQFS.

Concerning this clonotype itself: The junction differs from germline at one of its ends, possibly a read error. V gene TRBV11-2 combines with J gene TRBJ2-7, with 7 nucleotides matching TRBD1. This CDR3 has 18 residues. Germline assignment: CDR1 SGHAT and CDR2 FQNNGV. The CDR3 protein is CASTLYGHNRGFFYEQYF. CDR3 nucleotide sequence: TGTGCCAGCACCTTATATGGACACAACAGGGGCTTTTTCTACGAGCAGTACTTC. The whole variable domain, filled in from reference TRBV11-2 and TRBJ2-7, reads EAGVAQSPRYKIIEKRQSVAFWCNPISGHATLYWYQQILGQGPKLLIQFQNNGVVDDSQLPKDRFSAERLKGVDSTLKIQPAKLEDSAVYLCASTLYGHNRGFFYEQYFGPGTRLTVT.

This chain joins TRBV5-6 and TRBJ2-1, with D unresolved. Germline CDR1 and CDR2: SGHDT and YYEEEE. This CDR3 region has 15 residues. V was cut by 0 bases and J by 0 bases, with 7 bases left in between. The CDR3 DNA sequence: TGTGCCAGCAGCTTGGGAGAGAGCTCCTACAATGAGCAGTTCTTC. This sequence encodes CASSLGESSYNEQFF.

This clonotype occurred many times. The chain joins TRBV24-1 to TRBJ2-7, with 9 bases that match TRBD1. After removal of 2 bases from V and 5 bases from J, the junction contained 9 bases not matched to a gene. This CDR3 region has 16 residues. Germline V CDR1 and CDR2: KGHDR, SFDVKD. Here the CDR3 reads CATSDSPGQGDHEQYF. For the CDR3, the DNA is TGTGCCACCAGTGATTCCCCGGGACAGGGTGACCACGAGCAGTACTTC.

This chain links TRBV4-2 with TRBJ1-4; no clear D. Germline V gene data show CDR1 as LGHNA and CDR2 as YNFKEQ. The V gene lost 0 bases and the J gene lost 8 bases, with 4 bases spanning the gap. This CDR3 is 12 amino acids long. This CDR3 is CASSQEGEKLFF. The CDR3 DNA reads TGTGCCAGCAGCCAAGAGGGGGAAAAACTGTTTTTT.

The rearrangement links TRBV10-3 to TRBJ2-6; no reliable D call. The CDR3 has 16 residues. The germline V and J ends were trimmed by 6 bases and 1 base, with 13 bases remaining between them. The germline CDR1 and CDR2 sequences are ENHRY and SYGVKD. The CDR3 spells CAISDQLKSGANVLTF. CDR3 nucleotides: TGTGCCATCAGCGACCAGCTCAAATCTGGGGCCAACGTCCTGACTTTC.

The V and J genes are TRBV11-2 and TRBJ2-5, with TRBD1 matching 9 bases. V was pared by 1 base and J by 5 bases, with 2 bases of the junction left unmatched. This CDR3 has 14 amino acids. CDR1 and CDR2 (germline): SGHAT, FQNNGV. The CDR3 region has the DNA TGTGCCAGCAGCTTAGCCGGACAGGGGGAGACCCAGTACTTC. Residues: CASSLAGQGETQYF.